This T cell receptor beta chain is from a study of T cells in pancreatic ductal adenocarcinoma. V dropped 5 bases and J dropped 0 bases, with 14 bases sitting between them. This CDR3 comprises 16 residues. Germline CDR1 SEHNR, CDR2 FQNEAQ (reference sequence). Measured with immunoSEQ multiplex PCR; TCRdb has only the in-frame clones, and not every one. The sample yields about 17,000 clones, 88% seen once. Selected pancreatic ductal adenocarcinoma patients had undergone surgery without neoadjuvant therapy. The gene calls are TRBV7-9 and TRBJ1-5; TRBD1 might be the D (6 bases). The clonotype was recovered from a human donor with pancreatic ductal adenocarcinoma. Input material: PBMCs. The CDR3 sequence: CASSQQGDGSNQPQHF. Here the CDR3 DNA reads TGTGCCAGCAGCCAACAGGGTGACGGTAGCAATCAGCCCCAGCATTTT.